These 30 T cell receptor beta chains were sequenced from one sample in a study of T cells in Graves' hyperthyroidism and ophthalmopathy. RNA transcripts provided the source from which TCR beta CDR3 regions were amplified. The TCR CDR3 first-round RT-PCR relied on the HTBI primer set. TCRdb itself ran the multiplex PCR reads through MiXCR, one entry per CDR3 protein. The sample carries approximately 690,000 distinct CDR3 sequences, about 14% recorded once. The sequenced sample was blood. These receptors originate from a woman between 45 and 65 years old with Graves' ophthalmopathy.

A few counts support this clonotype. The chain combines TRBV4-2 with TRBJ1-1, with a possible D match to TRBD1 (5 bases). Deletions cut 2 bases from V and 3 bases from J, with 22 bases between. The germline CDR1 and CDR2 sequences are LGHNA and YNFKEQ. The CDR3 is 18 residues long. For the CDR3, the DNA is TGTGCCAGCAGCCAATTAACCCAGGGTCTCAGGCACCACACTGAAGCTTTCTTT. Residues: CASSQLTQGLRHHTEAFF.

Only a few counts were recorded for this clonotype. The chain carries TRBV10-3 and TRBJ1-5; 7 bases are shared with TRBD1. The V and J ends lost 5 bases and 5 bases, in that order; junction bases with no gene match: 6. The germline gives CDR1 ENHRY, CDR2 SYGVKD. The CDR3 extends over 14 amino acids. CDR3: CAISRQGFDQPQHF. CDR3 sequence (DNA): TGTGCCATCAGTAGACAGGGATTCGATCAGCCCCAGCATTTT.

This clonotype has a count of ten or more. This chain connects TRBV28 to TRBJ2-2; TRBD2 agrees at 8 bases. The ends lost 9 bases at V and 0 bases at J; junction bases unmatched: 3. The germline CDR1 and CDR2 sequences are MDHEN and SYDVKM. The CDR3 runs to 14 residues. The CDR3 loop reads CASLAGTNTGELFF. Written as DNA, the CDR3 is TGTGCCAGTTTAGCGGGGACGAACACCGGGGAGCTGTTTTTT.

Concerning this clonotype itself: A read error is possible here, since a much larger clone lies one base away. The conserved phenylalanine or tryptophan is not found at the CDR3 terminus, so this likely reflects a read error. This chain's CDR3 is CASSLARAYEQYS. As DNA, the CDR3 is TGTGCCAGCAGTTTAGCCAGGGCCTACGAGCAGTACTCC. This chain connects TRBV12-3 or TRBV12-4 to TRBJ2-7; possible D gene TRBD1, 5 bases. The CDR3 has 13 residues. V lost 0 bases, J lost 2 bases, and 5 bases lay in between.

This clonotype was seen only once. The chain combines TRBV4-3 with TRBJ1-2; D is undetermined. Germline-derived CDR1 and CDR2 are LGHNA and YSLEER. This CDR3 region has 12 residues. The germline V and J ends were trimmed by 3 bases and 4 bases, with 6 bases remaining between them. CDR3 DNA sequence: TGCGCCAGCAGCCAGTTGACCTATGGCTACACCTTC. It is translated as CASSQLTYGYTF.

Only a few counts were recorded for this clonotype. This chain joins TRBV29-1 and TRBJ1-4, with 9 bases aligning to TRBD1. Germline V gene sequence: CDR1 SQVTM, CDR2 ANQGSEA. V was pared by 1 base and J by 6 bases, with 9 bases of the junction left unmatched. The CDR3 loop spans 16 amino acids. DNA of the CDR3: TGCAGCGTTGAAGGACAGGGGGAAAATCCGGATGAAAAACTGTTTTTT. It yields the protein CSVEGQGENPDEKLFF.

The rearrangement links TRBV6-1 to TRBJ2-7, with 9 positions matching TRBD2. Germline V gene lookup returns CDR1 MNHNS and CDR2 SASEGT. V dropped 7 bases and J dropped 6; count of bases not matched to a gene: 13. The CDR3 loop spans 15 amino acids. DNA of the CDR3: TGTGCCAGCACCCCGATAGCGGGAGTTCAGGCCGAGCAGTACTTC. This translates into CASTPIAGVQAEQYF.

This clonotype appeared many times. The CDR3 loop is CASSPGGVRMGFTEAFF. The CDR3 DNA is TGTGCCAGCTCACCGGGAGGGGTACGGATGGGTTTCACTGAAGCTTTCTTT. This chain links TRBV18 with TRBJ1-1; tentatively, D is TRBD1 (5 bases). The length of the CDR3 is 17 residues. Germline V gives CDR1 KGHSH, CDR2 LQKENI. V lost 3 bases and J 4 bases, leaving 21 bases between the germline ends.

This clonotype was seen repeatedly, ten times or more. The chain couples TRBV14 to TRBJ2-3; 7 positions match TRBD2. The CDR3 length is 14 residues. The ends lost 4 bases at V and 4 bases at J; junction bases unmatched: 5. Germline CDR1 and CDR2: SGHDN and FVKESK. In DNA form, the CDR3 reads TGTGCCAGCAGCCGGCGGGAGACGCCAGATACGCAGTATTTT. It is translated as CASSRRETPDTQYF.

This clonotype was seen at least ten times. The V call is TRBV30, the J call TRBJ2-2, with unresolved D. Germline V CDR1 and CDR2: GTSNPN, SVGIG (reference sequence). The germline V and J ends were trimmed by 5 bases and 5 bases, with 12 bases remaining between them. The CDR3 spans 13 residues. The CDR3 protein is CAWQVTETGELFF. The CDR3 coding sequence is TGTGCCTGGCAGGTTACCGAAACCGGGGAGCTGTTTTTT.

Note on this clonotype: A much larger clone lies one base from this, so it may be a read error. The V and J genes are TRBV5-1 and TRBJ2-1; D may match TRBD1 or TRBD2 (6 bases each). The ends were cut back, 4 bases at V and 9 bases at J, with 17 bases in the middle. Per the germline V gene, CDR1 is SGHRS and CDR2 is YFSETQ. CDR3 length: 14 amino acids. The CDR3 DNA reads as TGCGCCAGCAGCCAGGAGGGCCAGGACAGTGAGCAGTTCTTC. Its translation is CASSQEGQDSEQFF.

In the case of this clonotype: A much larger clone sits a single nucleotide away, making a read error possible. The V and J genes are TRBV20-1 and TRBJ2-7; TRBD2 is a possible D gene (5 bases). CDR1 and CDR2 (germline): DFQATT, SNEGSKA (reference sequence). This CDR3 region has 14 residues. V dropped 1 base and J dropped 5 bases, with 15 bases sitting between them. The CDR3, as DNA: TGCAGTGCTAGAGTCCCCCAGACTACTAACGAGCAGTACTTC. Translating gives CSARVPQTTNEQYF.

This clonotype was picked up a small number of times. J is TRBJ2-7 and V is TRBV12-3 or TRBV12-4; D remains ambiguous. There are 13 residues in the CDR3. V dropped 2 bases and J dropped 6 bases, with 11 bases sitting between them. DNA for the CDR3: TGTGCCAGCAGTTTATTGTTAGTGGCCGAGCAGTACTTC. The encoded protein is CASSLLLVAEQYF.

As to this clonotype: Since a much larger clone is just one base distant, this may be a read error. V usage is TRBV7-8 and J usage is TRBJ1-1; TRBD1 might be the D (6 bases). CDR3 size: 15 residues. V dropped 4 bases and J dropped 1 base, with 13 bases sitting between them. In germline, CDR1 is SGHVS, CDR2 FQNEAQ. CDR3 DNA sequence: TGTGCCAGCAGCTCAGCGAGGGGGGGGAACACTGAAGCTTTCTTT. Translation gives CASSSARGGNTEAFF.

This clonotype was counted many times. The chain is built from TRBV3-1 and TRBJ1-3; D is undetermined. The V end lost 4 bases, the J end lost 0 bases, and 10 bases lay between the germline ends. There are 15 residues in the CDR3. CDR1 and CDR2 from the germline V gene are LGHDT and YNNKEL (reference sequence). The DNA for the CDR3 is TGTGCCAGCAGCCCGGGCCTTAGCTCTGGAAACACCATATATTTT. This encodes CASSPGLSSGNTIYF. Full variable domain (outside the CDR3, taken from reference TRBV3-1 and TRBJ1-3): DTAVSQTPKYLVTQMGNDKSIKCEQNLGHDTMYWYKQDSKKFLKIMFSYNNKELIINETVPNRFSPKSPDKAHLNLHINSLELGDSAVYFCASSPGLSSGNTIYFGEGSWLTVV.

The chain couples TRBV6-1 to TRBJ2-7, with 7 bases matching TRBD2. This CDR3 spans 11 amino acids. The V gene end was trimmed by 7 bases and the J gene end by 5 bases; junction bases not matched to a gene: 2. CDR1 MNHNS and CDR2 SASEGT come from the germline V gene. For the CDR3, the DNA is TGTGCCAGCACGGGGGGACACGAGCAGTACTTC. This gives the protein CASTGGHEQYF.

This clonotype was seen repeatedly, ten times or more. The chain recombines TRBV7-3 with TRBJ2-3; D remains ambiguous. Germline V gene lookup returns CDR1 SGHTA and CDR2 FQGTGA. The CDR3 spans 14 residues. V lost 5 bases, J lost 0 bases, and 9 bases lay in between. This chain's CDR3 is CASSPDPSTDTQYF. Here the CDR3 DNA reads TGTGCCAGCAGCCCGGACCCAAGCACAGATACGCAGTATTTT.

This clonotype was detected a few times. The rearrangement links TRBV20-1 to TRBJ2-7, with TRBD2 identical over 9 bases. Germline V gene data show CDR1 as DFQATT and CDR2 as SNEGSKA (reference sequence). V lost 3 bases, J lost 0 bases, and 9 bases stayed unmatched. CDR3 length: 16 amino acids. CDR3 sequence reads: CSASPSSGSFSYEQYF. DNA for the CDR3: TGCAGTGCTAGTCCGAGTAGCGGGAGTTTCTCCTACGAGCAGTACTTC.

The gene calls are TRBV24-1 and TRBJ2-1; D gene ambiguous. From germline, CDR1 is KGHDR and CDR2 SFDVKD. V lost 1 base and J lost 9, with 12 bases in between. The CDR3 sequence is 14 residues long. The chain's CDR3 is CATSDFAASSEQFF. CDR3 nucleotides: TGTGCCACCAGTGATTTTGCGGCCAGCAGTGAGCAGTTCTTC.

This clonotype appeared many times. V is TRBV5-1 and J is TRBJ2-7, with TRBD2 matching 8 bases. Losses at the gene ends were 0 bases for V and 4 bases for J; bases not matched to a gene: 9. The CDR3 totals 16 residues. The germline gives CDR1 SGHRS, CDR2 YFSETQ. CDR3 bases: TGCGCCAGCAGCTTGGGGTCCAGCGGGAGTAGGTACGAGCAGTACTTC. It codes for CASSLGSSGSRYEQYF.

The V gene is TRBV3-1, the J gene TRBJ1-4; a possible D gene is TRBD1 (6 bases). Trimming stripped 2 bases from V and 3 bases from J, with 10 bases between. This CDR3 comprises 15 residues. CDR1 and CDR2 from the germline V gene are LGHDT and YNNKEL (reference sequence). This CDR3 reads CASSQTGQPNEKLFF. CDR3 nucleotide sequence: TGTGCCAGCAGCCAAACAGGACAGCCTAATGAAAAACTGTTTTTT.

The chain uses TRBV20-1 and TRBJ2-3; 11 nucleotides agree with TRBD2. The germline CDR1 and CDR2 sequences are DFQATT and SNEGSKA (reference sequence). The CDR3 is made up of 14 amino acids. The ends lost 6 bases at V and 2 bases at J; junction bases unmatched: 4. CDR3 coding DNA: TGCAGTGCCCCGGGACTAGCGGACACAGATACGCAGTATTTT. Translation: CSAPGLADTDTQYF.

The V gene is TRBV12-3 or TRBV12-4, the J gene TRBJ1-2, with D unclear. This CDR3 has 13 amino acids. The V end was cut by 3 bases, the J end by 4 bases, with 9 bases between. The CDR3 protein is CASSFEPAYGYTF. CDR3 DNA sequence: TGTGCCAGCAGTTTCGAACCCGCCTATGGCTACACCTTC.

The sample holds a few counts of this clonotype. This chain uses TRBV6-1 with TRBJ2-4; possibly TRBD2 for D (5 bases). Trimming removed 7 bases at V and 2 bases at J, with 18 bases between. The CDR3 extends over 16 amino acids. The germline gives CDR1 MNHNS, CDR2 SASEGT. In DNA, the CDR3 is TGTGCCAGCATCTGGAGTAGCGTAGAGTCCAAAAACATTCAGTACTTC. Translation gives CASIWSSVESKNIQYF.

The CDR3 reads CASSADRVGNTGELFF. The DNA of the CDR3 is TGTGCCAGCAGCGCCGACAGGGTGGGGAACACCGGGGAGCTGTTTTTT. This chain links TRBV11-2 with TRBJ2-2; TRBD1 matches 7 bases. Germline V CDR1 and CDR2: SGHAT, FQNNGV. The CDR3 length is 16 residues. Trimming cost V 5 bases and J 1 base; bases outside gene matches: 7.

This clonotype was detected only a few times. The V call is TRBV6-1, the J call TRBJ1-1; 12 nucleotides align to TRBD1. The ends lost 5 bases at V and 1 base at J; junction bases unmatched: 14. Germline CDR1 MNHNS, CDR2 SASEGT. The length of the CDR3 is 19 residues. CDR3 in amino acids: CASSPSRDRGRGRNTEAFF. CDR3 nucleotides: TGTGCCAGCAGTCCATCCCGGGACAGGGGGCGAGGTCGGAACACTGAAGCTTTCTTT.

This clonotype was detected ten times or more. The V call is TRBV30, the J call TRBJ2-1, with 10 bases that match TRBD2. V shed 0 bases, J shed 13 bases, and the junction held 6 bases outside the gene matches. The CDR3 is 13 residues long. Germline values: CDR1 GTSNPN, CDR2 SVGIG (reference sequence). DNA for the CDR3: TGTGCCTGGAGTGTACTAGCGGGAAATAGTCAGTTCTTC. As protein: CAWSVLAGNSQFF.

There are many counts of this clonotype. The rearrangement links TRBV27 to TRBJ2-7; no firm D call. The CDR3 contains 15 residues. Between the trimmed V and J ends, which lost 0 bases and 2 bases, there was a span of 11 bases. Germline CDR1 and CDR2: MNHEY and SMNVEV (reference sequence). The CDR3 DNA reads TGTGCCAGCAGTTTATCGAAAGGGTACACCTACGAGCAGTACTTC. Its translation is CASSLSKGYTYEQYF.

This clonotype was observed many times. The chain's CDR3 is CASSSSGRTDTQYF. In nucleotides, the CDR3 is TGCGCCAGCAGCTCTAGCGGGAGAACAGATACGCAGTATTTT. The genes are TRBV5-1 and TRBJ2-3, with 10 bases identical to TRBD2. J gave up 3 bases and V 3 bases, and 1 base lay outside the gene matches. CDR3 length: 14 residues. Per the germline V gene, CDR1 is SGHRS and CDR2 is YFSETQ.

This clonotype showed up many times. J is TRBJ2-5 and V is TRBV11-3, with a tentative D call TRBD2 (5 bases). Trimming took 2 bases from V and 5 from J, leaving 9 bases between them. The CDR3 extends over 13 amino acids. Germline V gene sequence: CDR1 SGHNT, CDR2 YENEEA. Here the CDR3 DNA reads TGTGCCAGCAGCTTAACGCCGGGGGAGACCCAGTACTTC. As protein: CASSLTPGETQYF.